A selection of T cell receptor beta chains follows, all from one sample in a study of OX40 agonist ivuxolimab in advanced cancers. Some clones are missing from TCRdb's copy, which holds only in-frame ones; the method was immunoSEQ multiplex PCR. In the table there are 65,000 or so clones, 86% of which are singletons. The source was CD4+ or CD8+ T cells sorted from blood, collected in a trial of the OX40 agonist ivuxolimab. The receptors come from an adult with an advanced solid tumor such as melanoma, head and neck, liver or kidney cancer. Both conserved end residues are part of each CDR3. Expanded clones get a size class; other rows say once, few or many, or leave the size out.

v_gene: TRBV5-6
j_gene: TRBJ1-1
abundance: once
CDR3aa: CASSLGNFMNTEAFF

v_gene: TRBV7-9
j_gene: TRBJ2-3
abundance: NA
CDR3aa: CASSPSSTQYF

v_gene: TRBV30
j_gene: TRBJ2-6
abundance: NA
CDR3aa: CAWSKRAGANVLTF

v_gene: TRBV6-1
j_gene: TRBJ2-2
abundance: NA
CDR3aa: CASSEARDTGELFF

v_gene: TRBV11-2
j_gene: TRBJ1-2
abundance: NA
CDR3aa: CASSLGTWWGDYGYTF

v_gene: TRBV5-4
j_gene: TRBJ1-3
abundance: NA
CDR3aa: CASSLPGSSGNTIYF

v_gene: TRBV7-9
j_gene: TRBJ2-3
abundance: few
CDR3aa: CASSLGQGFGDTQYF

v_gene: TRBV2
j_gene: TRBJ2-1
abundance: NA
CDR3aa: CASSVSGGAYNEQFF

v_gene: TRBV28
j_gene: TRBJ1-5
abundance: NA
CDR3aa: CASSLLRGNQPQHF

v_gene: TRBV4-2
j_gene: TRBJ2-2
abundance: few
CDR3aa: CASSQGPSGGNTGELFF

v_gene: TRBV5-8
j_gene: TRBJ2-2
abundance: NA
CDR3aa: CASSYLTGTGELFF

v_gene: TRBV28
j_gene: TRBJ1-6
abundance: NA
CDR3aa: CASYTDRGSPLHF

v_gene: TRBV9
j_gene: TRBJ2-1
abundance: NA
CDR3aa: CASSVGGGGGTYNEQFF

v_gene: TRBV7-3
j_gene: TRBJ2-1
abundance: NA
CDR3aa: CASSTSGGSYNEQFF

v_gene: TRBV7-2
j_gene: TRBJ2-7
abundance: NA
CDR3aa: CASSWPRGSTSYEQYF

v_gene: TRBV5-5
j_gene: TRBJ2-1
abundance: NA
CDR3aa: CASSRTGRAIEQFF

v_gene: TRBV4-1
j_gene: TRBJ1-5
abundance: NA
CDR3aa: CASSQLGTEYSNQPQHF

v_gene: TRBV5-1
j_gene: TRBJ2-3
abundance: NA
CDR3aa: CASKTGLAGSTDTQYF

v_gene: TRBV5-1
j_gene: TRBJ2-5
abundance: NA
CDR3aa: CASSIQGGETQYF

v_gene: TRBV29-1
j_gene: TRBJ1-3
abundance: NA
CDR3aa: CSAAPTGVNTIYF

v_gene: TRBV5-1
j_gene: TRBJ2-7
abundance: NA
CDR3aa: CASSGTGDTRYEQYF

v_gene: TRBV7-9
j_gene: TRBJ2-7
abundance: NA
CDR3aa: CASSFGNTYEQYF

v_gene: TRBV5-6
j_gene: TRBJ1-4
abundance: NA
CDR3aa: CASSLALGQGAQDEKLFF

v_gene: TRBV28
j_gene: TRBJ1-4
abundance: NA
CDR3aa: CASSLNGAIDNEKLFF

v_gene: TRBV5-1
j_gene: TRBJ2-2
abundance: NA
CDR3aa: CASSLDRGDTGELFF

v_gene: TRBV5-1
j_gene: TRBJ2-5
abundance: NA
CDR3aa: CASSLPAGQETQYF

v_gene: TRBV7-3
j_gene: TRBJ1-6
abundance: NA
CDR3aa: CASSFQGNDSPLHF

v_gene: TRBV5-6
j_gene: TRBJ1-1
abundance: NA
CDR3aa: CASSLDQGDYTEAFF

v_gene: TRBV19
j_gene: TRBJ1-3
abundance: NA
CDR3aa: CASSIGAVVGNTIYF

v_gene: TRBV28
j_gene: TRBJ1-2
abundance: NA
CDR3aa: CASSSGQNYGYTF

v_gene: TRBV6-5
j_gene: TRBJ1-5
abundance: NA
CDR3aa: CASRTGGGQPQHF

v_gene: TRBV7-3
j_gene: TRBJ1-2
abundance: NA
CDR3aa: CASSDGNGYTF

v_gene: TRBV5-1
j_gene: TRBJ2-7
abundance: once
CDR3aa: CASSLTGTNPYEQYF

v_gene: TRBV6-1
j_gene: TRBJ1-5
abundance: NA
CDR3aa: CASSEEQPQHF

v_gene: TRBV18
j_gene: TRBJ2-3
abundance: once
CDR3aa: CASSGGQASDTQYF

v_gene: TRBV19
j_gene: TRBJ2-5
abundance: NA
CDR3aa: CASSPRTGGSGAQYF

v_gene: TRBV28
j_gene: TRBJ2-5
abundance: NA
CDR3aa: CASTSTGAQETQYF

v_gene: TRBV9
j_gene: TRBJ2-1
abundance: NA
CDR3aa: CASSGGEGTYNEQFF

v_gene: TRBV6-1
j_gene: TRBJ2-3
abundance: NA
CDR3aa: CASSFFGQATDTQYF

v_gene: TRBV30
j_gene: TRBJ1-1
abundance: NA
CDR3aa: CAWSVQVSTEAFF

v_gene: TRBV29-1
j_gene: TRBJ2-3
abundance: NA
CDR3aa: CSAGTRGTGKGDTQYF

v_gene: TRBV11-2
j_gene: TRBJ2-2
abundance: once
CDR3aa: CASSFRSGESGELFF